This TCR beta chain was recovered during a study of regulatory T cells in long-lasting Graves disease. The study's findings and limits: The study found TRBV28, TRBJ1-2 and TRBJ2-5 favored in persistent disease. What was studied was peripheral blood only, and not thyroid tissue.

Arm-PCR with iRepertoire HTBI primers amplified the CDR3 regions for these TCR beta libraries. MiXCR, run by TCRdb on the multiplex PCR reads, gives a single entry per CDR3 protein. The sample lists roughly 450,000 distinct CDR3 sequences, roughly a quarter seen once, with approximately 25% in the top ten. CDR1 is LNHNV, CDR2 YYDKDF, per germline (reference sequence). V shed 1 base and J 0 bases; nucleotides not matched to a gene: 2. CDR3 size: 15 residues. Points on this clonotype: As yet, its antigen is unknown.

Sample time point: persistent/refractory GD, antithyroid drugs over 5 years with positive TRAb. Making the TCR library involved RNA that had been extracted from PBMCs. This receptor was obtained from a female donor with Graves disease. Sequences were derived from peripheral blood mononuclear cells (PBMCs), sampled when the disease was refractory, from a patient treated with antithyroid drugs. This chain connects TRBV15 to TRBJ1-1; 7 bases line up with TRBD1. In DNA, the CDR3 is TGTGCCACCAGCAGAGTAGGGACAGTGAACACTGAAGCTTTCTTT. Its translation: CATSRVGTVNTEAFF.